This T cell receptor beta chain stems from a study of shared clonotypes between healthy human individuals. Study-level background: There were three CD4 naive, three CD4 memory, two CD8 naive and one CD8 memory plates per donor.

Germline trimming cut 6 bases from V and 0 bases from J; bases unmatched to any gene: 7. The V gene's germline CDR1 is MNHNS and CDR2 SASEGT. CDR3 size: 15 residues. Study results and limitations: Despite large depth, sorted-subset datasets appeared incompletely sequenced. On the whole, naive subsets had larger estimated richness than memory subsets had.

CD4+ cells yielded CD45RA+ naive and CD45RA-negative memory subsets. TCRdb keeps only in-frame clones here, not all; method: immunoSEQ multiplex PCR. The sample carries roughly 2.4 million clones, approximately 96% recorded once. To note about this clone: Its antigen is not known.

What was sequenced was naive CD4+ T cells sorted from blood. As to subset: CD45RA+ positively selected. The sequence came from a young man in good health. The rearrangement joins TRBV6-1 to TRBJ2-7; 8 nucleotides agree with TRBD1. The CDR3 here is CASREDRASSYEQYF. The CDR3 bases are TGTGCCAGCAGAGAGGACAGGGCGAGCTCCTACGAGCAGTACTTC.